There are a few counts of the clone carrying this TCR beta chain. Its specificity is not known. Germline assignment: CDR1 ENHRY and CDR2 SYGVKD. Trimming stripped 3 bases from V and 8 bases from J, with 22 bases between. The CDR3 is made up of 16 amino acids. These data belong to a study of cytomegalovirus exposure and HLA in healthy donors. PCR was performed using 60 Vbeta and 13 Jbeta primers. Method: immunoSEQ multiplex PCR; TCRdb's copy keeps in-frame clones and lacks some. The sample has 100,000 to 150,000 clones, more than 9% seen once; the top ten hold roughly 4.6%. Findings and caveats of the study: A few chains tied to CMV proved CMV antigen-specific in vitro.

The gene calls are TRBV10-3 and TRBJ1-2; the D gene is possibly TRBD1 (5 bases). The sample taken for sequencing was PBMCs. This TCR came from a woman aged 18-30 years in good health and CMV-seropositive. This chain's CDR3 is CAISDSLSKGFGGYTF. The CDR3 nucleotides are TGTGCCATCAGTGATTCCCTCTCGAAGGGGTTTGGCGGCTACACCTTC.